The 26 T cell receptor beta chains given below trace back to one sample, sequenced in a study of T cell repertoires in cytomegalovirus infection. The antigens for these receptors are not known. TCRdb redid the calling of the reads with MiXCR, one entry per CDR3 protein. The profile shows 550,000 to 850,000 distinct CDR3 sequences, around 30% of them singletons. Sequences were derived from cultured PBMCs, sampled from culture after CMV antigen stimulation. The receptor source for this set is a human donor in good health (CMV status not recorded). Some clones in this sample may be carry-over from other donors' samples.

The chain links TRBV11-1 to TRBJ2-7, with TRBD1 matching over 11 bases. CDR3 length: 16 amino acids. V lost 4 bases, J lost 3 bases, and 8 bases stayed unmatched. Germline loops: CDR1 SGHAT, CDR2 FQDESV (reference sequence). CDR3 protein: CASSSPRTGGFYEQYF. DNA of the CDR3: TGTGCCAGCAGCTCGCCGAGGACAGGGGGCTTCTACGAGCAGTACTTC. The full variable domain, rest sourced from reference TRBV11-1 and TRBJ2-7, is EAEVAQSPRYKITEKSQAVAFWCDPISGHATLYWYRQILGQGPELLVQFQDESVVDDSQLPKDRFSAERLKGVDSTLKIQPAELGDSAMYLCASSSPRTGGFYEQYFGPGTRLTVT.

The V gene is TRBV12-3 or TRBV12-4, the J gene TRBJ2-1, with 9 nucleotides matching TRBD1. V lost 3 bases, J lost 4 bases, and 4 bases stayed unmatched. The CDR3 is 15 amino acids. CDR3 DNA sequence: TGTGCCAGCAGTTTGGGGACAGGGAAGTACAATGAGCAGTTCTTC. Translated: CASSLGTGKYNEQFF.

This clonotype was found a few times. The chain couples TRBV6-1 to TRBJ2-5, with 8 bases identical to TRBD1. The CDR3 runs to 15 residues. V lost 6 bases, J lost 5 bases, and 11 bases stayed unmatched. The germline V gene encodes CDR1 MNHNS and CDR2 SASEGT. The DNA for the CDR3 is TGTGCCAGCAGACACCGACAGGGGAATGCGGAGACCCAGTACTTC. Protein: CASRHRQGNAETQYF.

The chain joins TRBV2 to TRBJ2-1, with 12 bases lining up with TRBD2. The germline CDR1 and CDR2 sequences are SNHLY and FYNNEI. J lost 6 bases, V lost 10 bases, and 7 bases had no gene match. This CDR3 has 14 residues. As DNA, the CDR3 is TGTGCCACGGCCGGGACTAGCGGGTCCAATGAGCAGTTCTTC. It specifies CATAGTSGSNEQFF.

This chain's CDR3 is CASRRGRQDGYTF. The CDR3 nucleotides are TGTGCCAGCAGACGAGGACGTCAGGATGGCTACACCTTC. The chain links TRBV6-1 to TRBJ1-2; D gene uncertain. Germline values: CDR1 MNHNS, CDR2 SASEGT. V was pared by 6 bases and J by 6 bases, with 14 bases between. CDR3 length: 13 residues.

This clonotype was seen only a few times. J is TRBJ2-2 and V is TRBV5-1; 11 nucleotides line up with TRBD2. V dropped 6 bases and J dropped 4; count of bases not matched to a gene: 11. CDR1 SGHRS and CDR2 YFSETQ come from the germline V gene. The CDR3 has 17 residues. The CDR3 DNA reads as TGCGCCAGCACTACGGAACTAGCGGGGGCCCTCACCGGGGAGCTGTTTTTT. Translation: CASTTELAGALTGELFF.

Ten or more counts support this clonotype. This chain connects TRBV7-6 to TRBJ2-1; TRBD1 agrees at 7 bases. The V segment lost 5 bases and the J segment 7 bases; nucleotides outside the gene matches: 5. The length of the CDR3 is 13 residues. The germline CDR1 and CDR2 sequences are SGHVS and FNYEAQ. The CDR3 sequence: CASSLTGANEQFF. The CDR3 nucleotides read TGTGCCAGCAGCCTTACAGGGGCGAATGAGCAGTTCTTC. Using reference TRBV7-6 and TRBJ2-1 for the parts outside the CDR3, the full variable domain is GAGVSQSPRYKVTKRGQDVALRCDPISGHVSLYWYRQALGQGPEFLTYFNYEAQQDKSGLPNDRFSAERPEGSISTLTIQRTEQRDSAMYRCASSLTGANEQFFGPGTRLTVL.

This clonotype was seen more than once but under ten times. CDR3 in amino acids: CASSRELASTDTQYF. The CDR3 nucleotides are TGTGCCAGCAGCCGAGAGCTGGCTAGCACAGATACGCAGTATTTT. The V and J genes are TRBV7-2 and TRBJ2-3, with D uncertain. Between the trimmed V and J ends, which lost 5 bases and 0 bases, there was a span of 12 bases. This CDR3 spans 15 amino acids. CDR1 and CDR2 from the germline V gene are SGHTA and FQGNSA.

The chain uses TRBV18 and TRBJ1-1; D uncertain. The CDR3 contains 15 residues. The germline V gene has CDR1 KGHSH and CDR2 LQKENI. Trimming removed 6 bases at V and 4 bases at J, with 18 bases between. CDR3 loop: CASSPSGGSGTEAFF. Here the CDR3 DNA reads TGTGCCAGCTCCCCCTCCGGTGGCTCGGGCACTGAAGCTTTCTTT.

The rearrangement joins TRBV4-1 to TRBJ1-1; D may be TRBD1 (5 bases). This CDR3 has 16 residues. The germline CDR1 and CDR2 sequences are MGHRA and YSYEKL. V dropped 0 bases and J dropped 2 bases, with 13 bases sitting between them. The chain's CDR3 is CASSQEGGRGNTEAFF. The CDR3 region has the DNA TGCGCCAGCAGCCAAGAGGGAGGGAGGGGAAACACTGAAGCTTTCTTT.

The V gene is TRBV28, the J gene TRBJ2-7; TRBD1 matches at 7 bases. The CDR3 is made up of 14 amino acids. Germline V gives CDR1 MDHEN, CDR2 SYDVKM. The V gene end was trimmed by 5 bases and the J gene end by 2 bases; junction bases not matched to a gene: 6. CDR3 bases: TGTGCCAGCAGTATAAGACAGGGTACCTACGAGCAGTACTTC. This encodes CASSIRQGTYEQYF.

The sample holds many counts of this clonotype. This rearrangement joins TRBV7-2 to TRBJ2-7, with TRBD2 identical over 15 bases. CDR1 is SGHTA, CDR2 FQGNSA, per germline. The J segment lost 2 bases and the V segment lost 5 bases, leaving 4 bases of the junction unmatched. The CDR3 contains 16 residues. The CDR3 DNA follows: TGTGCCAGCAGCCCGGGGACTAGCGGGGGGACCTACGAGCAGTACTTC. It codes for CASSPGTSGGTYEQYF. Combining the CDR3 with reference TRBV7-2 and TRBJ2-7 gives the whole variable domain GAGVSQSPSNKVTEKGKDVELRCDPISGHTALYWYRQSLGQGLEFLIYFQGNSAPDKSGLPSDRFSAERTGGSVSTLTIQRTQQEDSAVYLCASSPGTSGGTYEQYFGPGTRLTVT.

This clonotype has more than one count but fewer than ten. The chain links TRBV7-8 to TRBJ1-2; D may be TRBD1 (5 bases). Trimming cost V 5 bases and J 8 bases, with 12 bases left between them. Looked up from germline, CDR1 is SGHVS and CDR2 is FQNEAQ. The CDR3 runs to 12 residues. Here the CDR3 reads CASSTRQSGYTF. CDR3 nucleotides: TGTGCCAGCAGCACCCGACAGTCCGGCTACACCTTC. Using reference TRBV7-8 and TRBJ1-2 for the parts outside the CDR3, the full variable domain is GAGVSQSPRYKVAKRGQDVALRCDPISGHVSLFWYQQALGQGPEFLTYFQNEAQLDKSGLPSDRFFAERPEGSVSTLKIQRTQQEDSAVYLCASSTRQSGYTFGSGTRLTVV.

The chain recombines TRBV6-6 with TRBJ2-7; 8 bases map to TRBD1. The CDR3 sequence is 14 residues long. Unmatched junction bases numbered 9, after V lost 6 bases and J lost 5 bases. Germline lookup yields CDR1 MNHNY and CDR2 SVGAGI (reference sequence). CDR3 in amino acids: CASRRTGQVDEQYF. The CDR3 DNA is TGTGCCAGCAGAAGGACAGGGCAGGTCGACGAGCAGTACTTC.

The rearrangement uses TRBV15 and TRBJ2-7; D assignment may be TRBD1 or TRBD2 (5 bases each). The CDR3 runs to 13 residues. Germline V gene data show CDR1 as LNHNV and CDR2 as YYDKDF (reference sequence). The germline V and J ends were trimmed by 0 bases and 7 bases, with 10 bases remaining between them. The CDR3 sequence is CATSRDGAWEQYF. CDR3 DNA sequence: TGTGCCACCAGCAGAGACGGGGCTTGGGAGCAGTACTTC.

This clonotype appeared many times. V and J are TRBV7-8 and TRBJ2-5, with a tentative D call TRBD2 (5 bases). This CDR3 has 15 residues. With 7 bases removed from V and 0 bases from J, the gap between germline ends came to 15 bases. The V gene's germline CDR1 is SGHVS and CDR2 FQNEAQ. CDR3 amino acids: CASKRAIRDQETQYF. As DNA, the CDR3 is TGTGCCAGCAAGAGGGCGATCCGAGACCAAGAGACCCAGTACTTC.

This clonotype was counted many times. V usage is TRBV4-1 and J usage is TRBJ1-6; tentatively, D is TRBD1 (6 bases). The CDR3 runs to 17 residues. Germline CDR1 reads MGHRA; CDR2 reads YSYEKL. Trimming cost V 0 bases and J 9 bases, with 18 bases left between them. CDR3 nucleotides: TGCGCCAGCAGCCAAGAACGGTTGGGCAGGGGTGGTTCACCCCTCCACTTT. Its translation: CASSQERLGRGGSPLHF.

This clonotype was detected a few times. This chain uses TRBV6-5 with TRBJ2-3; 8 bases agree with TRBD1. J lost 9 bases, V lost 0 bases, and 2 bases had no gene match. The V gene's germline CDR1 is MNHEY and CDR2 SVGAGI. The CDR3 is 13 amino acids. The DNA for the CDR3 is TGTGCCAGCAGTTACTCCGGACAGGGAACGCAGTATTTT. It translates to CASSYSGQGTQYF.

This clonotype was seen ten or more times. The chain combines TRBV7-2 with TRBJ1-2; no clear D gene. V was shortened by 7 bases and J by 3 bases, with 15 bases between the two germline ends. CDR1 is SGHTA, CDR2 FQGNSA, per germline. This CDR3 is built from 14 residues. The CDR3 loop is CASTERRGDYGYTF. CDR3 nucleotide sequence: TGTGCCAGCACCGAACGCCGGGGAGACTATGGCTACACCTTC.

The chain couples TRBV20-1 to TRBJ2-7, with D unresolved. The length of the CDR3 is 13 residues. The germline V gene encodes CDR1 DFQATT and CDR2 SNEGSKA (reference sequence). Trimming shortened V by 2 bases and J by 0 bases, and 8 bases separated the two germline ends. CDR3 loop: CSARNPDSYEQYF. Here the CDR3 DNA reads TGCAGTGCTAGAAATCCTGACTCCTACGAGCAGTACTTC.

This chain links TRBV2 with TRBJ2-1; TRBD2 agrees at 11 bases. Per germline, CDR1 SNHLY and CDR2 FYNNEI. The CDR3 runs to 18 residues. V lost 2 bases to trimming and J lost 6 bases; unmatched junction nucleotides: 12. The CDR3: CASSELAGGVPVGNEQFF. The CDR3 DNA reads as TGTGCCAGCAGTGAACTAGCGGGGGGAGTCCCCGTGGGCAATGAGCAGTTCTTC.

This clonotype was recorded only once. The rearrangement links TRBV10-3 to TRBJ1-1, with a possible D match to TRBD1 (5 bases). V was clipped by 0 bases and J by 2 bases, with 13 bases between them. Germline CDR1 is ENHRY and CDR2 is SYGVKD. This CDR3 comprises 16 residues. CDR3 DNA: TGTGCCATCAGTGAGTCGATAGGACACCACAACACTGAAGCTTTCTTT. Protein: CAISESIGHHNTEAFF.

The CDR3 nucleotides are TGTGCCAGCAGGATGAGGGTGCGGGGGGAGGGAGATACGCAGTATTTT. Amino acids: CASRMRVRGEGDTQYF. The gene calls are TRBV2 and TRBJ2-3; TRBD2 aligns across 8 bases. Unmatched junction bases numbered 13, after V lost 6 bases and J lost 5 bases. This CDR3 is built from 16 residues. Looked up from germline, CDR1 is SNHLY and CDR2 is FYNNEI.

In nucleotides, the CDR3 is TGCAGCGCCGTGGGAGGCGATGATACGCAGTATTTT. This encodes CSAVGGDDTQYF. The rearrangement uses TRBV29-1 and TRBJ2-3; maybe TRBD2 (6 bases). CDR3 length: 12 residues. Germline assignment: CDR1 SQVTM and CDR2 ANQGSEA. V shed 7 bases and J shed 6 bases, with 14 bases lying between them.

This rearrangement joins TRBV19 to TRBJ2-3, with D maybe TRBD2 (5 bases). V lost 3 bases to trimming and J lost 4 bases, with 11 bases between them. The CDR3 totals 14 residues. Germline V lookup: CDR1 LNHDA, CDR2 SQIVND (reference sequence). As DNA, the CDR3 is TGTGCCAGTAGTATCCGGGGAACGCCAGATACGCAGTATTTT. Its protein is CASSIRGTPDTQYF.

The genes are TRBV4-2 and TRBJ2-3, with unresolved D. V lost 5 bases and J 5 bases, leaving 23 bases between the germline ends. Germline V gene lookup returns CDR1 LGHNA and CDR2 YNFKEQ. The CDR3 contains 17 residues. The DNA of the CDR3 is TGTGCCAGCAGCGATACCCTAGTAGGCGATGGGGTAGATACGCAGTATTTT. Protein product: CASSDTLVGDGVDTQYF.